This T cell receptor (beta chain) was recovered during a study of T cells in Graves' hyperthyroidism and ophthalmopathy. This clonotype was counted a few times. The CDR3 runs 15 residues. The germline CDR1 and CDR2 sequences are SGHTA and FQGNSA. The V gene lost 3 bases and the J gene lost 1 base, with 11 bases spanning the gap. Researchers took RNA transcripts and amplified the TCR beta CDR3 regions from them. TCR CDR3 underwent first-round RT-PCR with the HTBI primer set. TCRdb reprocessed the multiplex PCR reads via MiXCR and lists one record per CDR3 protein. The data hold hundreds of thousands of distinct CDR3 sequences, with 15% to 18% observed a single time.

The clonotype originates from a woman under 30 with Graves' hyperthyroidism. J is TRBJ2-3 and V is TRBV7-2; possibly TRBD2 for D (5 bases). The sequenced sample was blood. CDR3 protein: CASSLSSVRTDTQYF. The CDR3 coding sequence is TGTGCCAGCAGCTTGAGTAGCGTTCGCACAGATACGCAGTATTTT.